The clone carrying this T cell receptor (beta chain) has a handful of counts. Its antigen is as yet unknown. These data come from a study of vaccination and CD4 T cells after COVID-19. Sequencing of cultured CD4+ T cell DNA used the Oncomine TCR Beta short-read assay. Once CD4+ T cells had been cultured, genomic DNA was extracted from them. TCRdb used MiXCR to reprocess the PCR reads, holding one entry per CDR3 protein. The data show fewer than 20,000 distinct CDR3 sequences, with about 43% seen just once and approximately 8.4% held by the top ten. As to treatment: 10-day PBMC culture with coronavirus spike peptide pools or control peptides (ViraFEST assay). This CDR3 is built from 13 residues. Trimming removed 4 bases from V and 4 bases from J; junction bases left unmatched: 4. CDR1 is DFQATT and CDR2 is SNEGSKA in the germline V gene (reference sequence).

The TCR originated in a human donor who had recovered from COVID-19. V and J are TRBV20-1 and TRBJ2-3, with 8 bases matching TRBD1. Sequenced: CD4+ T cells from blood, cultured in vitro. The CDR3 nucleotides read TGCAGTGCTATGGACAGGGTGGCAGATACGCAGTATTTT. This encodes CSAMDRVADTQYF.